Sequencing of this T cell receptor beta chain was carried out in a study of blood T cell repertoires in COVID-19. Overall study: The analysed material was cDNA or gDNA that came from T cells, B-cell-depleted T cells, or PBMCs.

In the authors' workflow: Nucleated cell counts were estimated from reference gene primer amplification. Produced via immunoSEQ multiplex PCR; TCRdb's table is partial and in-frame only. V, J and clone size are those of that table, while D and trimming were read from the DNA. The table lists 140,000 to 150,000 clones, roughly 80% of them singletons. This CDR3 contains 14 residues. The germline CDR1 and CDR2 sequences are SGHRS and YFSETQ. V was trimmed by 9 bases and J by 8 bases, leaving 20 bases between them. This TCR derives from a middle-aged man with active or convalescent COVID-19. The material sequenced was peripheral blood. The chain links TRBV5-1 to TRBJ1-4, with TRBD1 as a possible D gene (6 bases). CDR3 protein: CATRGGPGEEKLFF. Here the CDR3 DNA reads TGCGCCACTCGGGGGGGCCCAGGGGAAGAAAAACTGTTTTTT.